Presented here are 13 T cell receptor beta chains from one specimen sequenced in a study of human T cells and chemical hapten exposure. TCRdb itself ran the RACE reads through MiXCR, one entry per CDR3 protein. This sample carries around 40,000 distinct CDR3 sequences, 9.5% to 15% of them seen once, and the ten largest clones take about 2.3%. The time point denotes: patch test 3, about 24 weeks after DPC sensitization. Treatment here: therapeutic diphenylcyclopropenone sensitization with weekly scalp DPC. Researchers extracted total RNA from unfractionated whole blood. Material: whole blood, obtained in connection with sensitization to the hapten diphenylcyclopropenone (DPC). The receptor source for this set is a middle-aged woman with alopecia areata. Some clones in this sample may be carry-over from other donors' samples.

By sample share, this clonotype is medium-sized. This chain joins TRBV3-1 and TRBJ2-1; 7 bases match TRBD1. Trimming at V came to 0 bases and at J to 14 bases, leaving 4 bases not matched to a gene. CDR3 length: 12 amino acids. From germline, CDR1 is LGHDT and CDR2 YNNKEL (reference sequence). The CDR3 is CASSQEGTEKFF. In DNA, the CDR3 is TGTGCCAGCAGCCAAGAAGGGACAGAGAAGTTCTTC.

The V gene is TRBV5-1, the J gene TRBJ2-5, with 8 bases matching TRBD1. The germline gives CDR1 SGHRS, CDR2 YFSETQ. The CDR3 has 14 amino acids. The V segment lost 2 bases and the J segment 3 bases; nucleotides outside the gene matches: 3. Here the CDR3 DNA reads TGCGCCAGCAGCTTCCGGACAGGGAAAGAGACCCAGTACTTC. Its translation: CASSFRTGKETQYF.

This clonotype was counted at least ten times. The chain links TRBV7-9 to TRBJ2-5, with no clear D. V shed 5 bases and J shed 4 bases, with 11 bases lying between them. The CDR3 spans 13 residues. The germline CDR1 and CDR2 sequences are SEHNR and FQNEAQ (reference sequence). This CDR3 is CASSRGVGETQYF. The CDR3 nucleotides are TGTGCCAGCAGCCGCGGAGTTGGAGAGACCCAGTACTTC.

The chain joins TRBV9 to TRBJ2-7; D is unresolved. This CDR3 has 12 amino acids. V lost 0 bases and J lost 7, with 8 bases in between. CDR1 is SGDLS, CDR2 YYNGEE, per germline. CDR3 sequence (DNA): TGTGCCAGCAGCGTAGGCCTAGGGGAGCAGTACTTC. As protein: CASSVGLGEQYF. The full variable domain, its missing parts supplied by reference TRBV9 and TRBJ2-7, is DSGVTQTPKHLITATGQRVTLRCSPRSGDLSVYWYQQSLDQGLQFLIQYYNGEERAKGNILERFSAQQFPDLHSELNLSSLELGDSALYFCASSVGLGEQYFGPGTRLTVT.

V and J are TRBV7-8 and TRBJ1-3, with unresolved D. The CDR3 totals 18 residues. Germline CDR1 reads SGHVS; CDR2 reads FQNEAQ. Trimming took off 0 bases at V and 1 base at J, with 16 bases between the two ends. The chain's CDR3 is CASSLAGLRTWSGNTIYF. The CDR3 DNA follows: TGTGCCAGCAGCTTAGCGGGTCTCCGAACTTGGTCTGGAAACACCATATATTTT. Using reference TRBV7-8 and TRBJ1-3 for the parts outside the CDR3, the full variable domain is GAGVSQSPRYKVAKRGQDVALRCDPISGHVSLFWYQQALGQGPEFLTYFQNEAQLDKSGLPSDRFFAERPEGSVSTLKIQRTQQEDSAVYLCASSLAGLRTWSGNTIYFGEGSWLTVV.

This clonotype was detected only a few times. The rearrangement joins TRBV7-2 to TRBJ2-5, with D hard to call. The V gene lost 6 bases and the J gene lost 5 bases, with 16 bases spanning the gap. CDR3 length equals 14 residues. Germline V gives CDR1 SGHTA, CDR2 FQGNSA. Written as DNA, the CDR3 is TGTGCCAGCAGTCACGCCCTGCCGGGCGAGACCCAGTACTTC. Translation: CASSHALPGETQYF.

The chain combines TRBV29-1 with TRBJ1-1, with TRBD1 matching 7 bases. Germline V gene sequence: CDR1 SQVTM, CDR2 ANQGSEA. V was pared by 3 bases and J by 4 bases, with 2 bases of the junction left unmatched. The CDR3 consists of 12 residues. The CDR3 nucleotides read TGCAGCGTTGATCCAGGGGGCACTGAAGCTTTCTTT. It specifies CSVDPGGTEAFF.

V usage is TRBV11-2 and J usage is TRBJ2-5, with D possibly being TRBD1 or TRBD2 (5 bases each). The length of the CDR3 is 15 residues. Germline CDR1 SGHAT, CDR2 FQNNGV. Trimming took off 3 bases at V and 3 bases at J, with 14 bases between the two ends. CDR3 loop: CASSFGTEEKETQYF. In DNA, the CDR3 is TGTGCCAGCAGCTTCGGGACGGAAGAAAAAGAGACCCAGTACTTC.

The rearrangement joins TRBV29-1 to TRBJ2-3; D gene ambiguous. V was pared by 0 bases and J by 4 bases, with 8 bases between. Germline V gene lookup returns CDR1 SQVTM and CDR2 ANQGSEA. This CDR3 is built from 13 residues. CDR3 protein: CSVEDIGSDTQYF. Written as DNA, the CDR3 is TGCAGCGTTGAAGATATTGGTTCAGATACGCAGTATTTT.

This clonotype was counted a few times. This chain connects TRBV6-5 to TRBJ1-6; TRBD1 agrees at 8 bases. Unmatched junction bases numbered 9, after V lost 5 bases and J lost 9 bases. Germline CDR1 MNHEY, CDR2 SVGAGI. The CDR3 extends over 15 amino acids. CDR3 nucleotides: TGTGCCAGCAGTACCGACAGGGGTGGTACTTCACCCCTCCACTTT. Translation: CASSTDRGGTSPLHF.

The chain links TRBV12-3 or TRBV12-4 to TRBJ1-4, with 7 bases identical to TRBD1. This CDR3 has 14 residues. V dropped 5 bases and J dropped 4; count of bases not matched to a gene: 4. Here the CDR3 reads CASSPGQINEKLFF. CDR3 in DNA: TGTGCCAGCAGTCCGGGACAGATTAATGAAAAACTGTTTTTT.

CDR3 in amino acids: CASSQLGGAGEQYF. Here the CDR3 DNA reads TGTGCCAGCAGCCAGCTAGGGGGAGCGGGCGAGCAGTACTTC. The V call is TRBV3-1, the J call TRBJ2-7; D may correspond to TRBD1 or TRBD2 (6 bases each). Germline V lookup: CDR1 LGHDT, CDR2 YNNKEL (reference sequence). V lost 3 bases, J lost 6 bases, and 15 bases lay in between. The CDR3 is made up of 14 amino acids.

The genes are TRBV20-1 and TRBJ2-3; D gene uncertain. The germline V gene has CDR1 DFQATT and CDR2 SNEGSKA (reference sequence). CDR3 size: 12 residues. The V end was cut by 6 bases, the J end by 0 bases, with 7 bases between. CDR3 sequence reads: CSADPSTDTQYF. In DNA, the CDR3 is TGCAGTGCCGACCCGAGCACAGATACGCAGTATTTT.